A selection of T cell receptor beta chains follows, all from one sample in a study of cytomegalovirus exposure and HLA in healthy donors. Here immunoSEQ multiplex PCR was the method, and the copy in TCRdb shows in-frame clones only, minus some. The sample records around 130,000 clones, about 8.5% being singletons. Sequencing input: PBMCs. Every receptor here comes from a man aged 35 to 55 in good health and CMV-seronegative. CDR3s include the opening cysteine and the closing phenylalanine or tryptophan. The order of the fields is V gene, clone size, D gene, J gene, CDR3 DNA, CDR3 protein. The D gene is left open where the match is weak. Size is stated for part of the rows, as once, few or many counts, or as a class when the clone is expanded.

>TRBV30|few|-|TRBJ1-2
TGTGCCTGGACGATCGACAGGCCCTATGGCTACACCTTC
CAWTIDRPYGYTF
>TRBV9|few|-|TRBJ2-1
TGTGCCAGCAGGACAGATAACAATGAGCAGTTCTTC
CASRTDNNEQFF
>TRBV20-1|few|TRBD1|TRBJ1-1
TGCAGTGCTACCAGGACAGGCGAAGCTTTCTTT
CSATRTGEAFF
>TRBV2|-|-|TRBJ1-5
TGTGCCAGCAGGGCGGACATTAGCAATCAGCCCCAGCATTTT
CASRADISNQPQHF
>TRBV30|few|-|TRBJ2-1
TGTGCCTGGAGTCCAGGGTACAATGAGCAGTTCTTC
CAWSPGYNEQFF
>TRBV4-3|-|-|TRBJ2-1
TGCGCCAGCAGCCAAGATCCCAGGGACTACAATGAGCAGTTCTTC
CASSQDPRDYNEQFF
>TRBV19|-|TRBD1|TRBJ2-7
TGTGCCAGTAGTGTCGGGACAGGGTTATTTTTGGTTCGCTGCTTC
CASSVGTGLFLVRCF
>TRBV5-6|-|TRBD2|TRBJ2-4
TGTGCCAGCAGCCCGGGGGGGGGCATTCAGTACTTC
CASSPGGGIQYF
>TRBV2|few|-|TRBJ2-5
TGTGCCAGCAGTGTACCGTGGTCGGGGGAGACCCAGTACTTC
CASSVPWSGETQYF
>TRBV14|-|TRBD1|TRBJ2-1
TGTGCCAGCAGTCGAGGGACAGAATACAATGAGCAGTTCTTC
CASSRGTEYNEQFF
>TRBV7-6|-|-|TRBJ2-5
TGTGCCAGCAGCCCTACCGGGACACGCAAAGAGACCCAGTACTTC
CASSPTGTRKETQYF
>TRBV5-6|-|-|TRBJ2-2
TGTGCCAGCAGCTTGGGACTCACCAACACCGGGGAGCTGTTTTTT
CASSLGLTNTGELFF
>TRBV5-1|-|TRBD1|TRBJ2-1
TGCGCCAGCAGCTCACAGGGGGCTGGCAATGAGCAGTTCTTC
CASSSQGAGNEQFF
>TRBV7-2|few|TRBD1|TRBJ1-2
TGTGCCAGCAGCTTATCCAGGGGGCATGGCTACACCTTC
CASSLSRGHGYTF
>TRBV6-6|-|-|TRBJ1-2
TGTGCCAGCAGTTACTCACCAGACTATGGCTACACCTTC
CASSYSPDYGYTF
>TRBV7-9|few|-|TRBJ2-7
TGTGCCAGCAGCCGCCACCAGGTGGACTCCTACGAGCAGTACTTC
CASSRHQVDSYEQYF
>TRBV5-1|few|-|TRBJ2-5
TGCGCCAGCAGCTCCCAGACAGGAGTCTGGGAGACCCAGTACTTC
CASSSQTGVWETQYF
>TRBV15|few|TRBD1|TRBJ2-5
TGTGCCACCAAATACTCCGGGACAGCAGAGACCCAGTACTTC
CATKYSGTAETQYF
>TRBV19|-|-|TRBJ1-1
TGTGCCAGTAGTATAAGTTCGGGAGGGAACACTGAAGCTTTCTTT
CASSISSGGNTEAFF
>TRBV5-4|-|-|TRBJ2-7
TGTGCCAGCAGCTCTTCCTACGAGCAGTACTTC
CASSSSYEQYF